This TCR beta chain comes out of a study of CD8+ T cells in alopecia areata. Deletions cut 6 bases from V and 1 base from J, with 6 bases between. CDR1 is PRHDT, CDR2 FYEKMQ, per germline (reference sequence). The CDR3 has 12 residues. In each case, RNA was isolated and then reverse transcribed into cDNA as the sequencing template. Repertoires were generated with immunoSEQ multiplex PCR, while TCRdb's copy carries only in-frame clones and drops some. The data show about 140,000 clones, 50% to 65% seen once. The sequence came from a human donor in good health. V usage is TRBV13 and J usage is TRBJ1-1; D is perhaps TRBD1 (5 bases). The sequenced sample was CD4+ T cells sorted from blood. The CDR3 DNA follows: TGTGCCAGCAGTGGGGCGAACACTGAAGCTTTCTTT. Translation gives CASSGANTEAFF.